The 31 T cell receptor beta chains below were found in one sample sequenced in a study of T cell responses to AZD1222 COVID-19 vaccine. Assay used: immunoSEQ multiplex PCR; TCRdb lists only in-frame clones, some missing. Here the sample spans approximately 120,000 clones, 80% to 90% being singletons. The sample here was peripheral blood, taken on day 0 of AZD1222 vaccination. The receptors stem from an adult in good health.

The chain recombines TRBV13 with TRBJ2-3; D possibly corresponds to TRBD1 (5 bases). CDR3 length: 19 amino acids. Between the trimmed V and J ends, which lost 5 bases and 3 bases, there was a span of 27 bases. Looked up from germline, CDR1 is PRHDT and CDR2 is FYEKMQ (reference sequence). For the CDR3, the DNA is TGTGCCAGCAGCCCCCCCGCCCGCTGGCAGGGCGGATGGACAGATACGCAGTATTTT. Protein product: CASSPPARWQGGWTDTQYF.

The chain has TRBV7-9 and TRBJ2-4, with 7 bases matching TRBD1. V dropped 5 bases and J dropped 1; count of bases not matched to a gene: 11. The CDR3 is made up of 17 amino acids. Germline V lookup: CDR1 SEHNR, CDR2 FQNEAQ (reference sequence). The DNA for the CDR3 is TGTGCCAGCAGCCCAGCCCAGAAACAGGGGGCCAAAAACATTCAGTACTTC. This encodes CASSPAQKQGAKNIQYF.

The rearrangement uses TRBV10-3 and TRBJ2-7; D gene uncertain. Looked up from germline, CDR1 is ENHRY and CDR2 is SYGVKD. The V end was cut by 2 bases, the J end by 3 bases, with 14 bases between. The CDR3 sequence is 15 residues long. CDR3 DNA sequence: TGTGCCATCAGTGAGAGGAAGGAGTCGGGCTACGAGCAGTACTTC. This gives the protein CAISERKESGYEQYF.

The chain uses TRBV29-1 and TRBJ2-3, with no clear D. The CDR3 totals 11 residues. Deletions cut 6 bases from V and 10 bases from J, with 14 bases between. Germline V gives CDR1 SQVTM, CDR2 ANQGSEA. The CDR3 coding sequence is TGCAGCGTGCTTGAAGTAGGTCCGCAGTATTTT. Translating gives CSVLEVGPQYF.

The chain carries TRBV11-2 and TRBJ2-5; D is unresolved. V dropped 1 base and J dropped 1 base, with 10 bases sitting between them. This CDR3 is 15 amino acids long. Germline CDR1 and CDR2: SGHAT and FQNNGV. CDR3 DNA: TGTGCCAGCAGCTTAGGGCGGAGCACCCAAGAGACCCAGTACTTC. It specifies CASSLGRSTQETQYF.

The chain recombines TRBV5-1 with TRBJ2-3; 12 bases agree with TRBD2. The CDR3 runs to 18 residues. The germline V gene has CDR1 SGHRS and CDR2 YFSETQ. V shed 2 bases, J shed 2 bases, and the junction held 9 bases outside the gene matches. CDR3 sequence: CASSFLAGGPGSTDTQYF. As DNA, the CDR3 is TGCGCCAGCAGCTTCCTAGCGGGAGGGCCGGGATCCACAGATACGCAGTATTTT. The full variable domain, with the rest looked up from reference TRBV5-1 and TRBJ2-3, is KAGVTQTPRYLIKTRGQQVTLSCSPISGHRSVSWYQQTPGQGLQFLFEYFSETQRNKGNFPGRFSGRQFSNSRSEMNVSTLELGDSALYLCASSFLAGGPGSTDTQYFGPGTRLTVL.

J is TRBJ1-1 and V is TRBV19; D not resolved. In germline, CDR1 is LNHDA, CDR2 SQIVND (reference sequence). Trimming shortened V by 9 bases and J by 2 bases, and 10 bases separated the two germline ends. The CDR3 has 12 residues. The CDR3 coding sequence is TGTGCCAGCAAGGACGGTAACACTGAAGCTTTCTTT. Protein sequence: CASKDGNTEAFF.

The chain uses TRBV12-3 or TRBV12-4 and TRBJ1-2; D not resolved. Trimming stripped 5 bases from V and 0 bases from J, with 7 bases between. This CDR3 has 13 residues. The CDR3 sequence is CASSRASNYGYTF. Written as DNA, the CDR3 is TGTGCCAGCAGTCGGGCTTCTAACTATGGCTACACCTTC.

J is TRBJ1-1 and V is TRBV28, with 8 positions matching TRBD1. The CDR3 runs to 12 residues. CDR1 MDHEN and CDR2 SYDVKM come from the germline V gene. V lost 5 bases, J lost 4 bases, and 0 bases stayed unmatched. This CDR3 reads CASSDRGTEAFF. The CDR3 nucleotides are TGTGCCAGCAGTGACAGGGGCACTGAAGCTTTCTTT. Variable domain in full (rest from reference TRBV28 and TRBJ1-1): DVKVTQSSRYLVKRTGEKVFLECVQDMDHENMFWYRQDPGLGLRLIYFSYDVKMKEKGDIPEGYSVSREKKERFSLILESASTNQTSMYLCASSDRGTEAFFGQGTRLTVV.

V and J are TRBV12-3 or TRBV12-4 and TRBJ2-7; D unresolved. The CDR3 is 11 amino acids. Trimming cost V 4 bases and J 4 bases, with 5 bases left between them. CDR3 nucleotide sequence: TGTGCCAGCAGTTCAGATTACGAGCAGTACTTC. Its translation: CASSSDYEQYF.

The rearrangement links TRBV7-9 to TRBJ1-6, with D possibly matching TRBD1 (5 bases). This CDR3 region has 13 residues. Germline CDR1 and CDR2: SEHNR and FQNEAQ (reference sequence). Trimming pared 4 bases from V and 9 bases from J, leaving 10 bases between. CDR3 coding DNA: TGTGCCAGCAGCTCCAGGGAGGGTTCACCCCTCCACTTT. Its translation is CASSSREGSPLHF.

This chain connects TRBV4-3 to TRBJ1-1; D gene uncertain. The germline V gene encodes CDR1 LGHNA and CDR2 YSLEER. The CDR3 is made up of 13 amino acids. V was cut by 3 bases and J by 4 bases, with 9 bases left in between. The CDR3 reads CASSQSRGTEAFF. Here the CDR3 DNA reads TGCGCCAGCAGCCAGTCACGGGGCACTGAAGCTTTCTTT.

In this sample, this clone turned up once. The genes are TRBV6-5 and TRBJ1-5; D gene ambiguous. V gave up 5 bases and J gave up 2 bases, with 10 bases separating them. There are 14 residues in the CDR3. Germline V lookup: CDR1 MNHEY, CDR2 SVGAGI. CDR3 DNA: TGTGCCAGCAGTCGACTCTGGGGCAATCAGCCCCAGCATTTT. This translates into CASSRLWGNQPQHF.

The chain combines TRBV4-1 with TRBJ2-2; TRBD1 aligns across 8 bases. After removal of 7 bases from V and 6 bases from J, the junction contained 7 bases not matched to a gene. Germline V gene data show CDR1 as MGHRA and CDR2 as YSYEKL. The CDR3 length is 14 residues. This CDR3 reads CASNLDRAAGELFF. For the CDR3, the DNA is TGCGCCAGCAACCTGGACAGGGCGGCCGGGGAGCTGTTTTTT.

The chain recombines TRBV12-5 with TRBJ1-6; a weak D match, TRBD1 (5 bases). CDR1 and CDR2 from the germline V gene are LGHNT and FRNRAP. This CDR3 has 18 amino acids. Trimming stripped 0 bases from V and 0 bases from J, with 12 bases between. The DNA of the CDR3 is TGTGCTAGTGGTTTGGTTAGCAAGACAGCCTCCTATAATTCACCCCTCCACTTT. It is translated as CASGLVSKTASYNSPLHF.

The chain carries TRBV3-1 (or the pseudogene TRBV3-2) and TRBJ2-7; no clear D. The V end was cut by 1 base, the J end by 2 bases, with 12 bases between. This CDR3 spans 15 amino acids. CDR1 and CDR2 from the germline V gene are LGHDT and YNNKEL (reference sequence). For the CDR3, the DNA is TGTGCCAGCAGCCAAGTGCCAATCATAACCTACGAGCAGTACTTC. The encoded protein is CASSQVPIITYEQYF.

This chain joins TRBV4-1 and TRBJ2-7; D remains unclear. The CDR3 contains 13 residues. Germline CDR1 reads MGHRA; CDR2 reads YSYEKL. The V end lost 4 bases, the J end lost 3 bases, and 10 bases lay between the germline ends. The DNA of the CDR3 is TGCGCCAGCAGCCTTTATGGTAACTACGAGCAGTACTTC. This codes for CASSLYGNYEQYF.

This chain links TRBV11-2 with TRBJ1-2; TRBD1 aligns across 7 bases. There are 14 residues in the CDR3. Germline V lookup: CDR1 SGHAT, CDR2 FQNNGV. The V and J ends lost 5 bases and 3 bases, in that order; junction bases with no gene match: 6. In nucleotides, the CDR3 is TGTGCCAGCAGCCTAATCCAGGGGGACTATGGCTACACCTTC. It is translated as CASSLIQGDYGYTF.

The CDR3 is CASSSPIAADTQYF. The CDR3 nucleotides are TGTGCCAGCAGCTCGCCAATAGCGGCAGATACGCAGTATTTT. V gene TRBV11-2 combines with J gene TRBJ2-3, with D possibly matching TRBD2 (6 bases). The CDR3 is 14 amino acids. Trimming took off 4 bases at V and 4 bases at J, with 12 bases between the two ends. Germline assignment: CDR1 SGHAT and CDR2 FQNNGV.

This sequence joins TRBV29-1 and TRBJ2-1; D possibly corresponds to TRBD2 (5 bases). The CDR3 is 16 amino acids. Germline V gene data show CDR1 as SQVTM and CDR2 as ANQGSEA. The germline V and J ends were trimmed by 1 base and 0 bases, with 13 bases remaining between them. DNA for the CDR3: TGCAGCGTTGAAGCTGGTCCGGGAAGCTCCTACAATGAGCAGTTCTTC. This gives the protein CSVEAGPGSSYNEQFF.

The chain combines TRBV3-1 (or the pseudogene TRBV3-2) with TRBJ2-1, with D maybe TRBD2 (6 bases). CDR1 LGHDT and CDR2 YNNKEL come from the germline V gene (reference sequence). Trimming removed 2 bases from V and 4 bases from J, with 12 bases in between. The CDR3 is made up of 15 amino acids. CDR3 nucleotide sequence: TGTGCCAGCAGCCAAAGCCTAGCGCCTTACAATGAGCAGTTCTTC. Translation: CASSQSLAPYNEQFF.

The chain joins TRBV4-2 to TRBJ1-1; D not resolved. Germline lookup yields CDR1 LGHNA and CDR2 YNFKEQ. The CDR3 has 15 residues. Trimming stripped 0 bases from V and 8 bases from J, with 16 bases between. CDR3 loop: CASSQEDGRFKEAFF. The DNA of the CDR3 is TGTGCCAGCAGCCAAGAGGACGGACGTTTTAAGGAAGCTTTCTTT.

This sequence joins TRBV5-1 and TRBJ2-1; tentative D call: TRBD1 (6 bases). The germline V gene encodes CDR1 SGHRS and CDR2 YFSETQ. Trimming left V 1 base short and J 2 bases short, with 7 bases between. The CDR3 is made up of 14 amino acids. The CDR3 bases are TGCGCCAGCAGCTTGACAGGGACCTACAATGAGCAGTTCTTC. This encodes CASSLTGTYNEQFF.

This sequence joins TRBV7-9 and TRBJ2-2; D assignment may be TRBD1 or TRBD2 (5 bases each). CDR1 is SEHNR, CDR2 FQNEAQ, per germline (reference sequence). V was clipped by 5 bases and J by 0 bases, with 13 bases between them. The CDR3 is 16 residues long. This CDR3 is CASSMPVGANTGELFF. CDR3 DNA: TGTGCCAGCAGCATGCCCGTGGGGGCGAACACCGGGGAGCTGTTTTTT.

V is TRBV5-1 and J is TRBJ2-1, with TRBD2 matching 10 bases. This CDR3 is 14 amino acids long. CDR1 is SGHRS and CDR2 is YFSETQ in the germline V gene. V lost 0 bases, J lost 7 bases, and 1 base stayed unmatched. The CDR3 coding sequence is TGCGCCAGCAGCTTGGGGACTAGCGGTAATGAGCAGTTCTTC. Translating gives CASSLGTSGNEQFF.

This clone was seen a single time. J is TRBJ1-1 and V is TRBV11-2; 7 nucleotides line up with TRBD1. CDR1 SGHAT and CDR2 FQNNGV come from the germline V gene. This CDR3 region has 14 residues. V gave up 5 bases and J gave up 6 bases; unmatched junction bases: 9. In nucleotides, the CDR3 is TGTGCCAGCAGCCTATCAACACAGGGGTCTGAAGCTTTCTTT. Protein sequence: CASSLSTQGSEAFF.

V usage is TRBV5-1 and J usage is TRBJ1-5; tentative D call: TRBD1 (6 bases). The germline V gene encodes CDR1 SGHRS and CDR2 YFSETQ. V lost 0 bases and J lost 7, with 11 bases in between. The CDR3 consists of 14 residues. The CDR3 nucleotides read TGCGCCAGCAGCTTGGAAGGGGGGCACCAGCCCCAGCATTTT. Its translation is CASSLEGGHQPQHF.

J is TRBJ1-2 and V is TRBV28, with 7 bases matching TRBD1. From germline, CDR1 is MDHEN and CDR2 SYDVKM. CDR3 length: 16 residues. Trimming at V came to 8 bases and at J to 7 bases, leaving 19 bases not matched to a gene. CDR3 sequence: CASGLNTGTEKGGYTF. The CDR3, as DNA: TGTGCCAGCGGCTTAAATACCGGGACAGAAAAGGGTGGCTACACCTTC.

The chain is built from TRBV6-2 or TRBV6-3 and TRBJ1-2; 9 bases are shared with TRBD1. Germline assignment: CDR1 MNHEY and CDR2 SVGEGT. The CDR3 consists of 14 residues. V shed 4 bases and J 4 bases; nucleotides not matched to a gene: 4. DNA of the CDR3: TGTGCCAGCAGTTTTGGACAGGGGCCCTATGGCTACACCTTC. Amino acids: CASSFGQGPYGYTF.

Within the sample, this clone is medium-sized. The gene calls are TRBV10-2 and TRBJ1-6; 10 bases map to TRBD1. Germline CDR1 reads WSHSY; CDR2 reads SAAADI. There are 14 residues in the CDR3. Unmatched junction bases numbered 7, after V lost 6 bases and J lost 11 bases. CDR3 DNA sequence: TGCGCCAGCAGCGGGACAGGGGAAGGAGCACCCCTCCACTTT. Encoded protein: CASSGTGEGAPLHF.

The V gene is TRBV7-3, the J gene TRBJ2-2; 8 bases align to TRBD1. The trim removed 2 bases at V and 4 bases at J, leaving 3 bases unmatched. The length of the CDR3 is 15 residues. Germline loops: CDR1 SGHTA, CDR2 FQGTGA. CDR3 nucleotide sequence: TGTGCCAGCAGCTTACAGGGGGCTGGCACCGGGGAGCTGTTTTTT. Protein sequence: CASSLQGAGTGELFF.